This T cell receptor (beta chain) appears in the sequencing data of a study of CD8 T cells in ankylosing spondylitis. Study conclusions and caveats: Past studies reported some motif variants in reactive arthritis synovial fluid and blood. The study identified a TCR beta motif of about eight highly homologous variants that appeared characteristic of ankylosing spondylitis blood. Disease-linked clones reportedly concentrated significantly in matched ankylosing spondylitis synovial fluid.

With molecular barcodes, quantitative 5'-RACE was used to make the TCR beta libraries. In TCRdb, the 5' RACE reads were re-called with MiXCR into one record per CDR3 protein. The sample comprises about 240,000 distinct CDR3 sequences, around 7.8% of which are singletons, and nearly 7% rests with the top ten. Losses at the gene ends were 3 bases for V and 2 bases for J; bases not matched to a gene: 5. The germline V gene has CDR1 DFQATT and CDR2 SNEGSKA (reference sequence). The CDR3 totals 14 residues. Regarding this clonotype: Its antigen is unknown.

The TCR originated in a male donor with ankylosing spondylitis or in good health (not recorded which). What was sequenced was blood, either unsorted or a sorted T cell fraction (not recorded which). J is TRBJ2-7 and V is TRBV20-1, with TRBD1 identical over 9 bases. This CDR3 reads CSARGQGKAYEQYF. The CDR3 DNA sequence: TGCAGTGCTAGGGGACAGGGTAAGGCCTACGAGCAGTACTTC.